What follows are 3 T cell receptor beta chains derived from one specimen sequenced in a study of blood T cell repertoires in COVID-19 (dated by TCRdb to between 2020 and 2021). Receptor amplification or capture employed the immunoSEQ multiplex PCR assay. This immuneACCESS table, as held by TCRdb, lists in-frame sequences with V and J called but not all clones. Of the missing ones, under half trace to an unresolved V gene in checked studies; the others have no known cause. The sample records roughly 95,000 clones, 80% to 85% of which are singletons. In total, the top ten clones hold approximately 4% of the sample. The sample was peripheral blood. These receptor sequences come from a man between 60 and 75 years old with acute or convalescent COVID-19.

The V call is TRBV14, the J call TRBJ1-1; no reliable D call. Germline V CDR1 and CDR2: SGHDN, FVKESK. The CDR3 runs 12 residues. V was cut by 3 bases and J by 9 bases, with 11 bases left in between. The CDR3 sequence: CASSQANNQAFF. DNA of the CDR3: TGTGCCAGCAGCCAGGCAAATAATCAAGCTTTCTTT.

This rearrangement joins TRBV29-1 to TRBJ1-1; D remains ambiguous. Trimming cost V 5 bases and J 6 bases, with 13 bases left between them. The CDR3 consists of 12 residues. Germline loops: CDR1 SQVTM, CDR2 ANQGSEA. CDR3: CSVSEGGAEAFF. CDR3 nucleotide sequence: TGCAGCGTTTCGGAGGGTGGCGCTGAAGCTTTCTTT.

This clone was detected many times. The chain employs TRBV6-1 and TRBJ1-5; perhaps TRBD1 as D (6 bases). CDR3 length equals 14 residues. Germline assignment: CDR1 MNHNS and CDR2 SASEGT. Trimming took off 1 base at V and 6 bases at J, with 10 bases between the two ends. The CDR3 DNA reads TGTGCCAGCAGTGAAGGGGGGGGCACTCAGCCCCAGCATTTT. It translates to CASSEGGGTQPQHF.